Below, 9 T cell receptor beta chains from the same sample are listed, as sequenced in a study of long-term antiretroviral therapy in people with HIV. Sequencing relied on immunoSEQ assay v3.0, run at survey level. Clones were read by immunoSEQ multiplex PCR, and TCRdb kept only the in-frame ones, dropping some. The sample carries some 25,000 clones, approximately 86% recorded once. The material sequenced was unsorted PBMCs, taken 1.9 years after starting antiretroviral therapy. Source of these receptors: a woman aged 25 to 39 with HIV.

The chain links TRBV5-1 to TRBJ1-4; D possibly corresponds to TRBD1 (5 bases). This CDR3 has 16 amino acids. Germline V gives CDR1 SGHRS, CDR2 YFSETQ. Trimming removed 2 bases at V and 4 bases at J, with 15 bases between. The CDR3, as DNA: TGCGCCAGCAGCTTCTTTTCGGGGGGTGATAATGAAAAACTGTTTTTT. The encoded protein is CASSFFSGGDNEKLFF.

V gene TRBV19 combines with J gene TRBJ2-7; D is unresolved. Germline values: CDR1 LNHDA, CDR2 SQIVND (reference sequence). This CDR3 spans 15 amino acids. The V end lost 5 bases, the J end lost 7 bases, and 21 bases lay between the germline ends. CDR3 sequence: CASSSRTPGSGEQYF. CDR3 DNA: TGTGCCAGTAGTTCCAGGACCCCTGGCTCTGGAGAGCAGTACTTC. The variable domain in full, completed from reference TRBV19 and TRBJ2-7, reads DGGITQSPKYLFRKEGQNVTLSCEQNLNHDAMYWYRQDPGQGLRLIYYSQIVNDFQKGDIAEGYSVSREKKESFPLTVTSAQKNPTAFYLCASSSRTPGSGEQYFGPGTRLTVT.

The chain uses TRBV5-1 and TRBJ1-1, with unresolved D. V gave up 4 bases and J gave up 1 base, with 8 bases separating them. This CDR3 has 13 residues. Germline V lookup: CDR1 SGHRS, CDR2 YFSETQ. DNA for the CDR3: TGCGCCAGCAGCACTGACAAGAACACTGAAGCTTTCTTT. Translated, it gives CASSTDKNTEAFF.

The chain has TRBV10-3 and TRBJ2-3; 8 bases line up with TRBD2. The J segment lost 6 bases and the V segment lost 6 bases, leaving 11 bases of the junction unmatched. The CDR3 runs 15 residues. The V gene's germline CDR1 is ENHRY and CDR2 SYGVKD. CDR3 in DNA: TGTGCCATCAGACAACCGGGACTAGAAGCGGATACGCAGTATTTT. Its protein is CAIRQPGLEADTQYF.

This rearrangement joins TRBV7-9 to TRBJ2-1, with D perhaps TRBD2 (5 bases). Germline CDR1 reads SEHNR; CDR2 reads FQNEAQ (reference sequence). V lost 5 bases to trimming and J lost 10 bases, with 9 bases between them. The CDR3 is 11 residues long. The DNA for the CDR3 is TGTGCCAGCAGCACTAGACCGGAGCAGTTCTTC. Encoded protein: CASSTRPEQFF.

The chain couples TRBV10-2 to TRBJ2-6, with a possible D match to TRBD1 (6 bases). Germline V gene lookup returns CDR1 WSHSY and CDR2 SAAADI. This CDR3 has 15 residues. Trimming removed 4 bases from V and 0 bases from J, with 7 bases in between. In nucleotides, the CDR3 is TGCGCCAGCAGTGCGACAGGCTCTGGGGCCAACGTCCTGACTTTC. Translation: CASSATGSGANVLTF.

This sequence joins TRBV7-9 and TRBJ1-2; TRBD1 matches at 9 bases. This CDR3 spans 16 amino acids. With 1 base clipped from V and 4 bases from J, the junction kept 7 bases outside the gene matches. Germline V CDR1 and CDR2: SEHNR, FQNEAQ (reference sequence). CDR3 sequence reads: CASSLDLGQGTYGYTF. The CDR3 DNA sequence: TGTGCCAGCAGCTTAGACCTAGGACAGGGGACCTATGGCTACACCTTC.

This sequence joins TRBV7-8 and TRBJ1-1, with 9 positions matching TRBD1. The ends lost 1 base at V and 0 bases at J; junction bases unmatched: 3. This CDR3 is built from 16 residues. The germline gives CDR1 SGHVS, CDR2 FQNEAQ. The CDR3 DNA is TGTGCCAGCAGCTTAGAGGGGACAGGGCTGAACACTGAAGCTTTCTTT. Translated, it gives CASSLEGTGLNTEAFF.

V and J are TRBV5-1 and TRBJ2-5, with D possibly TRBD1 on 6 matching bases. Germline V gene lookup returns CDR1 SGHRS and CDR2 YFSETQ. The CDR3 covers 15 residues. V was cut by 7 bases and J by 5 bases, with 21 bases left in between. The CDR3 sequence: CASASTGTTSETQYF. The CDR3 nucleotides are TGCGCCAGCGCATCGACCGGGACAACCTCGGAGACCCAGTACTTC. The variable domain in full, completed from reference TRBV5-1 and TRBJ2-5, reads KAGVTQTPRYLIKTRGQQVTLSCSPISGHRSVSWYQQTPGQGLQFLFEYFSETQRNKGNFPGRFSGRQFSNSRSEMNVSTLELGDSALYLCASASTGTTSETQYFGPGTRLLVL.